These 10 T cell receptor beta chains share one sample of origin, sequenced in a study of blood T cell repertoires in COVID-19. Clones were read by immunoSEQ multiplex PCR, and TCRdb kept only the in-frame ones, dropping some. The top ten hold under 4% of the sample, which has around 100,000 clones, roughly 87% seen once. The sequenced sample consisted of peripheral blood. These receptor sequences come from a man aged 50 to 59 in a cohort sampled during active COVID-19.

The gene calls are TRBV7-5 and TRBJ2-1; the table's D call of TRBD1 was not tested on the DNA. TRBV7-5 is termed a pseudogene. This CDR3 is 20 amino acids long. DNA of the CDR3: TGTGTCAGAAGCTTTGGTCTAGTAGGGATGACCGGGACAGGGTACAATGAGCAGTTCTTC. Translating it yields CVRSFGLVGMTGTGYNEQFF.

A single count supports this clone. The gene calls are TRBV6-1 and TRBJ2-3; 10 nucleotides agree with TRBD2. V lost 2 bases and J lost 2; bases outside the gene matches: 1. This CDR3 has 15 residues. Germline V CDR1 and CDR2: MNHNS, SASEGT. The CDR3 spells CASSELAGDTDTQYF. The CDR3, as DNA: TGTGCCAGCAGTGAACTAGCGGGGGACACAGATACGCAGTATTTT.

The genes are TRBV9 and TRBJ1-1; a possible D gene is TRBD1 (6 bases). Trimming stripped 3 bases from V and 5 bases from J, with 14 bases between. The V gene's germline CDR1 is SGDLS and CDR2 YYNGEE. The CDR3 is made up of 14 amino acids. The CDR3 DNA follows: TGTGCCAGCAGCGCGGGGGGGCTCGGGACTGAAGCTTTCTTT. This gives the protein CASSAGGLGTEAFF. Complete variable domain (other parts from reference TRBV9 and TRBJ1-1): DSGVTQTPKHLITATGQRVTLRCSPRSGDLSVYWYQQSLDQGLQFLIQYYNGEERAKGNILERFSAQQFPDLHSELNLSSLELGDSALYFCASSAGGLGTEAFFGQGTRLTVV.

The chain joins TRBV1 to TRBJ2-7; the table's D call TRBD1 went unverified against the DNA. TRBV1 is reported as a pseudogene. The CDR3 is made up of 16 amino acids. The DNA for the CDR3 is TGCACCAGCAGCGTGACCCCGGGACAGGGATACAACGAGCAGTACGTC. Amino acid sequence: CTSSVTPGQGYNEQYV.

J is TRBJ1-5 and V is TRBV19; TRBD1 aligns across 11 bases. The V gene end was trimmed by 7 bases and the J gene end by 7 bases; junction bases not matched to a gene: 12. Germline values: CDR1 LNHDA, CDR2 SQIVND (reference sequence). The CDR3 consists of 16 residues. The CDR3 loop reads CASTSGQGVKSQPQHF. CDR3 DNA: TGTGCCAGTACATCGGGACAGGGGGTAAAGTCCCAGCCCCAGCATTTT.

The chain joins TRBV3-1 (or the pseudogene TRBV3-2) to TRBJ1-5, with D perhaps matching TRBD1 (6 bases). The CDR3 loop spans 13 amino acids. Trimming took off 2 bases at V and 6 bases at J, with 8 bases between the two ends. Germline assignment: CDR1 LGHDT and CDR2 YNNKEL (reference sequence). CDR3 amino acids: CASSQTGSQPQHF. CDR3 DNA sequence: TGTGCCAGCAGCCAAACAGGGAGTCAGCCCCAGCATTTT.

This chain connects TRBV19 to TRBJ2-7, with D perhaps matching TRBD1 (6 bases). This CDR3 is 14 amino acids long. Germline V lookup: CDR1 LNHDA, CDR2 SQIVND (reference sequence). V dropped 3 bases and J dropped 5 bases, with 14 bases sitting between them. The CDR3 loop reads CASSIRQGCDEQYV. The CDR3 DNA reads as TGTGCCAGTAGTATTCGGCAGGGGTGCGACGAGCAGTACGTC.

This clone occurred once. V is TRBV9 and J is TRBJ2-3; D gene ambiguous. CDR1 is SGDLS and CDR2 is YYNGEE in the germline V gene. The CDR3 sequence is 14 residues long. Between the trimmed V and J ends, which lost 4 bases and 0 bases, there was a span of 9 bases. The CDR3, as DNA: TGTGCCAGCAGCCCTAGACCTAGCACAGATACGCAGTATTTT. It translates to CASSPRPSTDTQYF. Drawing the rest from reference TRBV9 and TRBJ2-3, the complete variable domain is DSGVTQTPKHLITATGQRVTLRCSPRSGDLSVYWYQQSLDQGLQFLIQYYNGEERAKGNILERFSAQQFPDLHSELNLSSLELGDSALYFCASSPRPSTDTQYFGPGTRLTVL.

V usage is TRBV7-2 and J usage is TRBJ1-5; D is ambiguous. V lost 7 bases and J lost 0, with 13 bases in between. Germline-derived CDR1 and CDR2 are SGHTA and FQGNSA. CDR3 length: 15 residues. The CDR3 sequence is CASTPAGYSNQPQHF. DNA for the CDR3: TGTGCCAGCACCCCAGCGGGCTATAGCAATCAGCCCCAGCATTTT.

The chain combines TRBV2 with TRBJ1-2; tentatively, D is TRBD1 (6 bases). The CDR3 sequence is 15 residues long. Germline V gene sequence: CDR1 SNHLY, CDR2 FYNNEI. The V gene lost 1 base and the J gene lost 3 bases, with 12 bases spanning the gap. The CDR3 DNA reads TGTGCCAGCAGTGAAGGAGGGGGGGGTTACTATGGCTACACCTTC. This sequence encodes CASSEGGGGYYGYTF.